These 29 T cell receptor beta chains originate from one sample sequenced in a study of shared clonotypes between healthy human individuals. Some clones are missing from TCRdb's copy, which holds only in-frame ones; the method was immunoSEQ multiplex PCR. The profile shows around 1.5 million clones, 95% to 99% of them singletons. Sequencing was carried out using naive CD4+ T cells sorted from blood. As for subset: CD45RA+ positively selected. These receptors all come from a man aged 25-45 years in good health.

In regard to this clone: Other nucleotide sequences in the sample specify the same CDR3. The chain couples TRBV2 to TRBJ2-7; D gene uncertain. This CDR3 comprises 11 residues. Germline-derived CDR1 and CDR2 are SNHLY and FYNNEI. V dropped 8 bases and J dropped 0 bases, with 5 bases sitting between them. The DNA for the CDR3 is TGTGCCAGCTCTAGCTCCTACGAGCAGTACTTC. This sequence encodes CASSSSYEQYF.

For the CDR3, the DNA is TGTGCCAGCAGTAACCCAGGGCAGGGGGCTCACGAGCAGTACTTC. Protein: CASSNPGQGAHEQYF. The genes are TRBV6-6 and TRBJ2-7, with 8 bases aligning to TRBD1. The CDR3 contains 15 residues. Per the germline V gene, CDR1 is MNHNY and CDR2 is SVGAGI (reference sequence). V lost 5 bases to trimming and J lost 5 bases; unmatched junction nucleotides: 11.

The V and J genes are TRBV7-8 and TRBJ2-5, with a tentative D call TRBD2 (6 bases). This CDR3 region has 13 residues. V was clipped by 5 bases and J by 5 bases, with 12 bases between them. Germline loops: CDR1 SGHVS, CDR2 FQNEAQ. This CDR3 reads CASSPRERETQYF. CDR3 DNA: TGTGCCAGCAGCCCGCGGGAAAGGGAGACCCAGTACTTC.

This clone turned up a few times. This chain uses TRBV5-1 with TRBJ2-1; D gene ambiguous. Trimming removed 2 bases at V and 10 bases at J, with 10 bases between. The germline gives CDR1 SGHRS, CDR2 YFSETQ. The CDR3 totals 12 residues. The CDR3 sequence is CASSLGGLEQFF. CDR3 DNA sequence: TGCGCCAGCAGCTTAGGCGGTTTGGAGCAGTTCTTC.

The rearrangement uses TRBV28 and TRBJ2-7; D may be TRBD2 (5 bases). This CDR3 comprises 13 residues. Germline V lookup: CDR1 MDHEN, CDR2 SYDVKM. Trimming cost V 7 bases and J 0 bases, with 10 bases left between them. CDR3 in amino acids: CASIKRGSYEQYF. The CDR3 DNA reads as TGTGCCAGCATCAAACGGGGCTCCTACGAGCAGTACTTC.

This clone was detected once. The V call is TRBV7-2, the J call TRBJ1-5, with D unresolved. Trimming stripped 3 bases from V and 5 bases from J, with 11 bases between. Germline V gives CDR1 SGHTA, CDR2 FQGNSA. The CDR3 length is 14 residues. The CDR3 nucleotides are TGTGCCAGCAGCTTTGGAGGGCGAGATCAGCCCCAGCATTTT. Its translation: CASSFGGRDQPQHF.

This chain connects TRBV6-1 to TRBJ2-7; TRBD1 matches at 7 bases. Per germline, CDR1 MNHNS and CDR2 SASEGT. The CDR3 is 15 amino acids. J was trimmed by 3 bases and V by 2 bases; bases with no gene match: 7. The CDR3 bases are TGTGCCAGCAGTGAATACCCGACAGGGCTCTACGAGCAGTACTTC. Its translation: CASSEYPTGLYEQYF.

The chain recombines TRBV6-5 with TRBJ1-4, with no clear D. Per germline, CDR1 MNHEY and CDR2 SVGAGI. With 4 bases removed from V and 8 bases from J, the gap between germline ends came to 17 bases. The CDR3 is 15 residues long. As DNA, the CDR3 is TGTGCCAGCAGTTCTCTTAGGAACAGAGCAGAAAAACTGTTTTTT. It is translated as CASSSLRNRAEKLFF.

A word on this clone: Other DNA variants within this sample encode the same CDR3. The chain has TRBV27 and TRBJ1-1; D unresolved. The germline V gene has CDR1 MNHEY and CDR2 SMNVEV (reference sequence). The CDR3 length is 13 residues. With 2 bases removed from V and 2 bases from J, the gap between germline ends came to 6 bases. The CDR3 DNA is TGTGCCAGCAGTTTAGGTTCCAACACTGAAGCTTTCTTT. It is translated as CASSLGSNTEAFF.

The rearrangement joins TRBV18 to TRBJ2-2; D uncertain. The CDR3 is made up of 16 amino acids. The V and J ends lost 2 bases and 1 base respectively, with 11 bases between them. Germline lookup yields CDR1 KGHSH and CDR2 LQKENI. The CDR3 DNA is TGTGCCAGCTCACCATCAGCGTTTAGGAACACCGGGGAGCTGTTTTTT. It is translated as CASSPSAFRNTGELFF.

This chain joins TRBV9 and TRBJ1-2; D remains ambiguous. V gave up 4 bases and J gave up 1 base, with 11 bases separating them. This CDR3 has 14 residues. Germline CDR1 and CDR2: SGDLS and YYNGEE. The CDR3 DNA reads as TGTGCCAGCAGCCCGGTAACCTATAACTATGGCTACACCTTC. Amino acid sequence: CASSPVTYNYGYTF.

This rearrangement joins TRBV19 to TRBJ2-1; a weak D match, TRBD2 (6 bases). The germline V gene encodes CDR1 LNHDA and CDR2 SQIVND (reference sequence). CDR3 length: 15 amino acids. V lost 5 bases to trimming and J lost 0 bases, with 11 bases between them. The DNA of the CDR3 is TGTGCCAGTAGTCTTAGCGGAAACTCCTACAATGAGCAGTTCTTC. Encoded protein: CASSLSGNSYNEQFF.

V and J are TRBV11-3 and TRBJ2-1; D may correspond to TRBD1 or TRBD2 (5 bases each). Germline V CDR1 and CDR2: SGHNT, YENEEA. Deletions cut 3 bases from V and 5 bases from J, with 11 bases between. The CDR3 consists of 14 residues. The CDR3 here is CASSLGPEHNEQFF. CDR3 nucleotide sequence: TGTGCCAGCAGCTTGGGACCTGAACACAATGAGCAGTTCTTC.

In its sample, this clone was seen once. The DNA of the CDR3 is TGTGCCACCAGCAGGGGGCGCCTGGAAATCAATGAGCAGTTCTTC. It codes for CATSRGRLEINEQFF. V usage is TRBV15 and J usage is TRBJ2-1; possible D gene TRBD1, 5 bases. The CDR3 contains 15 residues. Germline values: CDR1 LNHNV, CDR2 YYDKDF (reference sequence). V was clipped by 3 bases and J by 6 bases, with 15 bases between them.

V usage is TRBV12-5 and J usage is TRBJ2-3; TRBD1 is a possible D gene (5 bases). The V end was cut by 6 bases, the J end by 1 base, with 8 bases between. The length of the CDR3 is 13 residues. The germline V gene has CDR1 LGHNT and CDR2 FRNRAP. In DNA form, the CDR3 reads TGTGCTAGTGGCGTCAGGGGCACAGATACGCAGTATTTT. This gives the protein CASGVRGTDTQYF.

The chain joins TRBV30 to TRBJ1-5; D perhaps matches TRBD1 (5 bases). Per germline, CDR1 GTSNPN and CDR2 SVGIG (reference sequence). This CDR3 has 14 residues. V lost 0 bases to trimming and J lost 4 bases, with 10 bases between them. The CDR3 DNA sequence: TGTGCCTGGAGTGTACGGGGCCCGAATCAGCCCCAGCATTTT. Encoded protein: CAWSVRGPNQPQHF.

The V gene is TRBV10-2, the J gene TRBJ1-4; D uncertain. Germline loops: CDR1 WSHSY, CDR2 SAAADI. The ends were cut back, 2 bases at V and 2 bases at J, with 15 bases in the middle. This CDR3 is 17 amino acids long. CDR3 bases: TGCGCCAGCAGTGAGGACGACTGGGAGGCCACTAATGAAAAACTGTTTTTT. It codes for CASSEDDWEATNEKLFF.

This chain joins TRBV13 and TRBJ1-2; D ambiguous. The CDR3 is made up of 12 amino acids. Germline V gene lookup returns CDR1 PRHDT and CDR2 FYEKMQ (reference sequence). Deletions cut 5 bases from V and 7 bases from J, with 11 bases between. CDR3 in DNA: TGTGCCAGCAGCCTGACCCTGGGTGGCTACACCTTC. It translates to CASSLTLGGYTF.

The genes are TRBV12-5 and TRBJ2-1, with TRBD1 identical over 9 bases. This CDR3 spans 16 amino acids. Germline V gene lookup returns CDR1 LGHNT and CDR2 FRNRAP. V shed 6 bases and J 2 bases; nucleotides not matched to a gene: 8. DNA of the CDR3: TGTGCTAGTGGCTCCGGACAGGGGCTGACCTACAATGAGCAGTTCTTC. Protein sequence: CASGSGQGLTYNEQFF.

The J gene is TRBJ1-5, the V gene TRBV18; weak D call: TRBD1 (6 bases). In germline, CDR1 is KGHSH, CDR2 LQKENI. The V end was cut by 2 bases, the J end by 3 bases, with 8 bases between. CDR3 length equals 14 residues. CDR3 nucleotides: TGTGCCAGCTCACCAAGACAGGCCAATCAGCCCCAGCATTTT. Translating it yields CASSPRQANQPQHF.

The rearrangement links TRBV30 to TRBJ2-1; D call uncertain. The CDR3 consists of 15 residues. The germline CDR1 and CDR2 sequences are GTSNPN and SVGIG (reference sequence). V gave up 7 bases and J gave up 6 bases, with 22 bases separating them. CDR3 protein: CAYASEVVRSNEQFF. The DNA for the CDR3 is TGTGCCTATGCGAGTGAGGTTGTCAGGTCCAATGAGCAGTTCTTC.

DNA for the CDR3: TGTGCCAGCAGCGCCGGGACCTACAATGAGCAGTTCTTC. This gives the protein CASSAGTYNEQFF. The rearrangement joins TRBV11-1 to TRBJ2-1, with a tentative D call TRBD2 (5 bases). The CDR3 is made up of 13 amino acids. CDR1 is SGHAT, CDR2 FQDESV, per germline (reference sequence). Trimming removed 5 bases from V and 2 bases from J, with 7 bases in between.

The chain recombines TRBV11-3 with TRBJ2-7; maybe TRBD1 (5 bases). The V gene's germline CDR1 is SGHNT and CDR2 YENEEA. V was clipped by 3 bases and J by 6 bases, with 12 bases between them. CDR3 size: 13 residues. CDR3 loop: CASSFGAGREQYF. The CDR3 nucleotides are TGTGCCAGCAGCTTTGGGGCCGGACGCGAGCAGTACTTC.

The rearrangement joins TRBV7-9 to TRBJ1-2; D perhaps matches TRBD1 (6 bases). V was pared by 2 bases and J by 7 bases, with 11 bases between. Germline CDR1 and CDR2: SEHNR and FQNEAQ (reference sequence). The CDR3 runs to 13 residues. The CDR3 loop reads CASSLLGGGGYTF. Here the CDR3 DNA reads TGTGCCAGCAGCTTATTGGGGGGCGGTGGCTACACCTTC.

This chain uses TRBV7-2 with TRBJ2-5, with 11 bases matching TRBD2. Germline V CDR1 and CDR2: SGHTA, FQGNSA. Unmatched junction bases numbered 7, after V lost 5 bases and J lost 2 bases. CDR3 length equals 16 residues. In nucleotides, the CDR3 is TGTGCCAGCAGCGGACCGGGACTAGCGGCTCAAGAGACCCAGTACTTC. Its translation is CASSGPGLAAQETQYF.

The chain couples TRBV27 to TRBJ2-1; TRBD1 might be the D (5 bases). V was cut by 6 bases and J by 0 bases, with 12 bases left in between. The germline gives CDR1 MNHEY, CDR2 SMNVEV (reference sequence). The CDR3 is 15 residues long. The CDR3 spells CASRPQVSSYNEQFF. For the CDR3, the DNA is TGTGCCAGCAGACCACAGGTTAGCTCCTACAATGAGCAGTTCTTC.

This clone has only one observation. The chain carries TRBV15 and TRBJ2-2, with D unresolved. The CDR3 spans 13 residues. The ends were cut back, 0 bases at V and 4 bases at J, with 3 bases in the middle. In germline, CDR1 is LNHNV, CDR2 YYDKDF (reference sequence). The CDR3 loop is CATSREITGELFF. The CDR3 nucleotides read TGTGCCACCAGCAGAGAAATCACCGGGGAGCTGTTTTTT. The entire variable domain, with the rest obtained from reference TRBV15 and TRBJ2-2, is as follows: DAMVIQNPRYQVTQFGKPVTLSCSQTLNHNVMYWYQQKSSQAPKLLFHYYDKDFNNEADTPDNFQSRRPNTSFCFLDIRSPGLGDTAMYLCATSREITGELFFGEGSRLTVL.

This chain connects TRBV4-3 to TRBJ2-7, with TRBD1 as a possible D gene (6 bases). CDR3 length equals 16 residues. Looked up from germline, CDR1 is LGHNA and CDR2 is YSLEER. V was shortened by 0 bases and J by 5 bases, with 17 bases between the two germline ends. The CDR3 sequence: CASSQDLFIQGDEQYF. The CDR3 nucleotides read TGCGCCAGCAGCCAAGATCTTTTTATACAGGGCGACGAGCAGTACTTC.

In DNA form, the CDR3 reads TGTGCCAGCAGGACCACAGGGACGTCGGTAGAGACCCAGTACTTC. Amino acids: CASRTTGTSVETQYF. V usage is TRBV7-9 and J usage is TRBJ2-5; weak D call: TRBD1 (6 bases). The germline CDR1 and CDR2 sequences are SEHNR and FQNEAQ (reference sequence). With 6 bases removed from V and 4 bases from J, the gap between germline ends came to 18 bases. The CDR3 has 15 residues.